The next 25 T cell receptor beta chains were all read from a single sample in a study of prognosis after radiotherapy for stage I lung cancer. The TCR beta CDR3 region was amplified from genomic DNA, with two rounds of multiplex PCR being used for the amplification. Each TRBV and TRBJ gene had its own primer in the first PCR round. TCRdb re-analysed the multiplex PCR reads in MiXCR, keeping a single row per CDR3 protein. The table includes about 18,000 distinct CDR3 sequences, roughly 46% detected once. This sample comprised PBMCs, obtained before or after stereotactic body radiation therapy (not recorded which). The origin of the receptors is a donor aged 50 or older with non-small cell lung cancer.

This clonotype was observed many times. The chain recombines TRBV10-3 with TRBJ1-3; maybe TRBD1 (5 bases). CDR3 length: 15 residues. The ends were cut back, 4 bases at V and 4 bases at J, with 14 bases in the middle. CDR1 is ENHRY and CDR2 is SYGVKD in the germline V gene. The CDR3 loop reads CAISGTGHTGNTIYF. The CDR3 region has the DNA TGTGCCATCAGTGGAACCGGACATACAGGAAACACCATATATTTT.

The chain is built from TRBV27 and TRBJ2-1, with 10 bases that match TRBD1. CDR1 is MNHEY and CDR2 is SMNVEV in the germline V gene (reference sequence). The length of the CDR3 is 15 residues. J was trimmed by 10 bases and V by 5 bases; bases with no gene match: 11. Written as DNA, the CDR3 is TGTGCCAGCAGTCCCGGGACAGGGGCCGAAGTCGAGCAGTTCTTC. Translated, it gives CASSPGTGAEVEQFF.

In this sample, this clonotype turned up many times. The V call is TRBV5-1, the J call TRBJ1-3; D perhaps matches TRBD1 (5 bases). Germline V gene sequence: CDR1 SGHRS, CDR2 YFSETQ. The CDR3 is 15 residues long. Trimming took off 0 bases at V and 0 bases at J, with 7 bases between the two ends. The CDR3 here is CASSLGDFSGNTIYF. The CDR3 nucleotides are TGCGCCAGCAGCTTGGGGGACTTCTCTGGAAACACCATATATTTT.

This clonotype was detected many times. The gene calls are TRBV4-2 and TRBJ2-1; the D gene is possibly TRBD1 (6 bases). V was trimmed by 1 base and J by 7 bases, leaving 8 bases between them. The CDR3 extends over 13 amino acids. Germline lookup yields CDR1 LGHNA and CDR2 YNFKEQ. Written as DNA, the CDR3 is TGTGCCAGCAGCCAAGGTGGGACAAATGAGCAGTTCTTC. It specifies CASSQGGTNEQFF.

This clonotype was observed many times. V usage is TRBV5-6 and J usage is TRBJ2-1; perhaps TRBD1 as D (6 bases). Looked up from germline, CDR1 is SGHDT and CDR2 is YYEEEE. The length of the CDR3 is 13 residues. Trimming cost V 8 bases and J 5 bases, with 14 bases left between them. For the CDR3, the DNA is TGTGCCAGTACAGGGAGCGTGGACAATGAGCAGTTCTTC. It is translated as CASTGSVDNEQFF.

This clonotype was found many times. V usage is TRBV7-2 and J usage is TRBJ1-1; D gene unclear. Germline V CDR1 and CDR2: SGHTA, FQGNSA. The CDR3 contains 14 residues. V shed 5 bases and J shed 10 bases, with 20 bases lying between them. CDR3 nucleotide sequence: TGTGCCAGCAGCCCTTTAGGCCCAGGCTTTGTAGCTTTCTTT. It specifies CASSPLGPGFVAFF.

On this clonotype itself: A far larger clone is only one base removed, so a read error is likely. This chain links TRBV12-3 or TRBV12-4 with TRBJ2-2; D not certain. V was trimmed by 6 bases and J by 5 bases, leaving 13 bases between them. The CDR3 covers 14 residues. The CDR3 reads CASRHSHLTGELFF. The CDR3 DNA sequence: TGTGCCAGCAGGCACAGCCATTTAACCGGGGAGCTGTTTTTT.

This clonotype was seen ten or more times. The genes are TRBV2 and TRBJ2-1; 9 bases are a match to TRBD2. V gave up 7 bases and J gave up 9 bases; unmatched junction bases: 7. The CDR3 spans 13 residues. The germline gives CDR1 SNHLY, CDR2 FYNNEI. CDR3 in amino acids: CASMAGGPSEQFF. The CDR3 DNA follows: TGTGCCAGCATGGCGGGAGGGCCCAGTGAGCAGTTCTTC.

This clonotype was observed many times. The chain joins TRBV5-1 to TRBJ1-3; the D gene is possibly TRBD1 (6 bases). This CDR3 comprises 16 residues. Between the trimmed V and J ends, which lost 2 bases and 0 bases, there was a span of 12 bases. Germline V gives CDR1 SGHRS, CDR2 YFSETQ. CDR3 in DNA: TGCGCCAGCAGCTTTCAGGGGCCGGCCTCTGGAAACACCATATATTTT. Encoded protein: CASSFQGPASGNTIYF.

This chain joins TRBV9 and TRBJ2-2, with D unclear. This CDR3 comprises 11 residues. The ends were cut back, 1 base at V and 6 bases at J, with 1 base in the middle. CDR1 and CDR2 from the germline V gene are SGDLS and YYNGEE. The CDR3 DNA reads TGTGCCAGCAGCGTACCCGGGGAGCTGTTTTTT. This codes for CASSVPGELFF.

Notes on this clonotype: This likely stems from a read error, as it lies one base from a far larger clone. The chain has TRBV27 and TRBJ2-7; D gene ambiguous. CDR1 is MNHEY, CDR2 SMNVEV, per germline (reference sequence). Trimming cost V 6 bases and J 3 bases, with 9 bases left between them. This CDR3 is 12 amino acids long. DNA for the CDR3: TGTGCCAGCAGCCCCCCCGGCTACGAGCAGTACTTC. This gives the protein CASSPPGYEQYF.

This clonotype was counted ten times or more. One end of the junction does not line up with germline, which may come from a read error. The V call is TRBV7-7, the J call TRBJ2-1, with 7 bases fitting TRBD1. There are 13 residues in the CDR3. Germline-derived CDR1 and CDR2 are SSHAT and FNYEAQ (reference sequence). DNA of the CDR3: TGTGCTAGCAGTGGCGCACAGGGGATTGAGCAGTTCTTC. It is translated as CASSGAQGIEQFF.

This clonotype was seen many times. J is TRBJ2-7 and V is TRBV19; 7 positions match TRBD1. With 4 bases clipped from V and 0 bases from J, the junction kept 9 bases outside the gene matches. This CDR3 comprises 16 residues. Germline-derived CDR1 and CDR2 are LNHDA and SQIVND (reference sequence). CDR3 DNA sequence: TGTGCCAGTAGTAGGAGTTGGGGACAGAACTCCTACGAGCAGTACTTC. This codes for CASSRSWGQNSYEQYF.

This clonotype was picked up many times. The V call is TRBV12-3 or TRBV12-4, the J call TRBJ2-3; TRBD1 might be the D (6 bases). V lost 4 bases and J 1 base, leaving 9 bases between the germline ends. This CDR3 is built from 14 residues. CDR3 protein: CASSWDIGTDTQYF. In nucleotides, the CDR3 is TGTGCCAGCAGTTGGGACATAGGCACAGATACGCAGTATTTT.

This clonotype was picked up many times. The genes are TRBV14 and TRBJ1-1; 7 bases fit TRBD1. This CDR3 has 13 residues. The germline CDR1 and CDR2 sequences are SGHDN and FVKESK. V gave up 5 bases and J gave up 4 bases; unmatched junction bases: 4. The CDR3 here is CASSVTGATEAFF. CDR3 DNA: TGTGCCAGCAGCGTAACAGGGGCCACTGAAGCTTTCTTT.

In its sample, this clonotype was seen many times. It is likely a read error, because the conserved phenylalanine at the end of the CDR3 is missing. Because the CDR3's place on the DNA is in doubt, the DNA is left out and the CDR3 is given as listed by TCRdb. The rearrangement links TRBV5-4 to TRBJ1-2; the DNA was not used to check the table's D call, TRBD1. Including both end residues, the CDR3 is 12 amino acids long. CDR1 SGHNT and CDR2 YYREEE come from the germline V gene (reference sequence). Here the CDR3 reads CASSLGQGARTV.

The chain carries TRBV30 and TRBJ2-3, with 8 bases fitting TRBD2. Germline V gives CDR1 GTSNPN, CDR2 SVGIG (reference sequence). This CDR3 has 16 amino acids. V shed 4 bases, J shed 2 bases, and the junction held 11 bases outside the gene matches. In nucleotides, the CDR3 is TGTGCCTGGATTACGGACGTAGCGGGGACCACAGATACGCAGTATTTT. It encodes CAWITDVAGTTDTQYF. The whole variable domain, remainder taken from reference TRBV30 and TRBJ2-3, is SQTIHQWPATLVQPVGSPLSLECTVEGTSNPNLYWYRQAAGRGLQLLFYSVGIGQISSEVPQNLSASRPQDRQFILSSKKLLLSDSGFYLCAWITDVAGTTDTQYFGPGTRLTVL.

The chain couples TRBV6-1 to TRBJ1-2; D perhaps matches TRBD1 (5 bases). The germline V gene has CDR1 MNHNS and CDR2 SASEGT. CDR3 length: 13 amino acids. The V and J ends lost 7 bases and 4 bases respectively, with 13 bases between them. This CDR3 is CASTRDVGYGYTF. CDR3 coding DNA: TGTGCCAGCACAAGGGACGTGGGCTATGGCTACACCTTC.

The rearrangement joins TRBV27 to TRBJ2-7; D is ambiguous. This CDR3 has 14 residues. Germline CDR1 and CDR2: MNHEY and SMNVEV (reference sequence). The V gene lost 6 bases and the J gene lost 4 bases, with 16 bases spanning the gap. CDR3 sequence: CASRQSWIGYEQYF. CDR3 DNA sequence: TGTGCCAGCAGACAGAGCTGGATAGGGTACGAGCAGTACTTC.

This clonotype was seen at least ten times. The chain recombines TRBV19 with TRBJ2-3; 8 bases are shared with TRBD1. CDR1 and CDR2 (germline): LNHDA, SQIVND (reference sequence). The V gene end was trimmed by 0 bases and the J gene end by 10 bases; junction bases not matched to a gene: 6. The CDR3 runs to 14 residues. In DNA form, the CDR3 reads TGTGCCAGTAGTATAGAGCAGGGGGCGCGAGCGCAGTATTTT. Protein: CASSIEQGARAQYF.

Remarks on this clonotype: This is likely an artifact of a read error, given a far larger clone one base away. This chain uses TRBV6-1 with TRBJ2-2, with 12 bases matching TRBD2. This CDR3 region has 17 residues. Germline CDR1 reads MNHNS; CDR2 reads SASEGT. CDR3 residues: CASRRLAGALDTGEPFF. As DNA, the CDR3 is TGTGCCAGCCGGCGACTAGCGGGAGCGCTAGACACCGGGGAGCCGTTTTTT.

The chain links TRBV20-1 to TRBJ2-7; 12 nucleotides line up with TRBD2. With 4 bases clipped from V and 7 bases from J, the junction kept 2 bases outside the gene matches. The germline V gene encodes CDR1 DFQATT and CDR2 SNEGSKA (reference sequence). The CDR3 extends over 12 amino acids. Written as DNA, the CDR3 is TGCAGTGCTAAACTAGCGGGAGGAGAGCAGTACTTC. It is translated as CSAKLAGGEQYF.

Ten or more counts support this clonotype. V gene TRBV12-3 or TRBV12-4 combines with J gene TRBJ2-5; no firm D call. V gave up 4 bases and J gave up 1 base, with 16 bases separating them. The CDR3 is 16 amino acids. CDR3 loop: CASSSNPPTVQETQYF. In nucleotides, the CDR3 is TGTGCCAGCAGTTCTAACCCGCCCACAGTCCAAGAGACCCAGTACTTC.

This clonotype showed up just once. The rearrangement links TRBV18 to TRBJ2-3; possible D gene TRBD1, 6 bases. CDR3 length: 12 amino acids. Germline V gives CDR1 KGHSH, CDR2 LQKENI. V gave up 6 bases and J gave up 6 bases, with 10 bases separating them. The CDR3 is CASSGTRDTQYF. CDR3 nucleotide sequence: TGTGCCAGCTCCGGGACAAGGGATACGCAGTATTTT. Full variable domain (rest looked up from reference TRBV18 and TRBJ2-3): NAGVMQNPRHLVRRRGQEARLRCSPMKGHSHVYWYRQLPEEGLKFMVYLQKENIIDESGMPKERFSAEFPKEGPSILRIQQVVRGDSAAYFCASSGTRDTQYFGPGTRLTVL.

The CDR3 sequence is CASWDVMNTEAFF. The CDR3 coding sequence is TGTGCCAGCTGGGACGTCATGAACACTGAAGCTTTCTTT. The chain joins TRBV10-3 to TRBJ1-1, with D possibly matching TRBD1 (5 bases). Looked up from germline, CDR1 is ENHRY and CDR2 is SYGVKD. The ends were cut back, 10 bases at V and 0 bases at J, with 12 bases in the middle. CDR3 length: 13 residues.